The 25 T cell receptor beta chains in this list originate from one sample, sequenced in a study of patients and donors after allogeneic stem cell transplantation. Each CDR3 protein gets one entry after TCRdb re-called the RT-PCR reads with MiXCR. The table has hundreds of thousands of distinct CDR3 sequences, 16% seen once. Sequencing was done on a sample of blood, either unsorted or a sorted T cell fraction (not recorded which). Every receptor here comes from a human donor who was either an allogeneic HSCT recipient or a stem cell or donor lymphocyte infusion donor (not recorded which). It is not recorded whose cells these are; they may come from a transplant donor.

In regard to this clonotype: A junction end diverges from the germline sequence, so it may reflect a read error. This sequence joins TRBV4-1 and TRBJ1-6; 9 bases line up with TRBD1. This CDR3 has 16 amino acids. The germline CDR1 and CDR2 sequences are MGHRA and YSYEKL. The CDR3 sequence: CASSSRDRVYYSPLHF. Here the CDR3 DNA reads TGCGCCAGCAGCTCCCGGGACAGGGTCTATTATTCACCCCTCCACTTT.

This clonotype appeared a single time. The chain recombines TRBV18 with TRBJ2-7; TRBD1 matches at 11 bases. This CDR3 has 16 residues. Trimming at V came to 3 bases and at J to 6 bases, leaving 10 bases not matched to a gene. Per the germline V gene, CDR1 is KGHSH and CDR2 is LQKENI. In nucleotides, the CDR3 is TGTGCCAGCTCACCCGGGACAGGGGGGTTAATACGCGAGCAGTACTTC. Its protein is CASSPGTGGLIREQYF.

This chain joins TRBV5-6 and TRBJ2-5; no firm D call. V was pared by 3 bases and J by 1 base, with 7 bases between. Germline V gives CDR1 SGHDT, CDR2 YYEEEE. The CDR3 totals 13 residues. In nucleotides, the CDR3 is TGTGCCAGCAGCTCAGGATCCCAAGAGACCCAGTACTTC. It yields the protein CASSSGSQETQYF.

This clonotype was seen repeatedly, ten times or more. V and J are TRBV24-1 and TRBJ2-1; 9 bases line up with TRBD2. Trimming at V came to 4 bases and at J to 0 bases, leaving 15 bases not matched to a gene. This CDR3 is built from 20 residues. From germline, CDR1 is KGHDR and CDR2 SFDVKD. The CDR3 region is CATSETGTSTQKSSYNEQFF. In nucleotides, the CDR3 is TGTGCCACCAGTGAGACCGGGACTAGCACACAAAAGAGCTCCTACAATGAGCAGTTCTTC.

This clonotype was recorded a few times. This chain uses TRBV30 with TRBJ2-4; perhaps TRBD2 as D (6 bases). This CDR3 is built from 14 residues. Trimming stripped 1 base from V and 0 bases from J, with 7 bases between. CDR1 is GTSNPN and CDR2 is SVGIG in the germline V gene (reference sequence). The CDR3 sequence: CAWSGGLAKNIQYF. DNA of the CDR3: TGTGCCTGGAGTGGGGGACTAGCCAAAAACATTCAGTACTTC.

This clonotype was counted ten times or more. The rearrangement links TRBV20-1 to TRBJ2-1, with 9 bases lining up with TRBD1. The J segment lost 7 bases and the V segment lost 1 base, leaving 5 bases of the junction unmatched. CDR3 length equals 14 residues. In germline, CDR1 is DFQATT, CDR2 SNEGSKA (reference sequence). Here the CDR3 reads CSARGQGVSNEQFF. CDR3 DNA sequence: TGCAGTGCTAGAGGACAGGGGGTTAGTAATGAGCAGTTCTTC.

This clonotype turned up a few times. V usage is TRBV4-1 and J usage is TRBJ1-1; the D is unclear. Germline V gene data show CDR1 as MGHRA and CDR2 as YSYEKL. The length of the CDR3 is 12 residues. V lost 4 bases and J lost 4, with 7 bases in between. In DNA form, the CDR3 reads TGCGCCAGCAGCCCCGCGGGCACTGAAGCTTTCTTT. Translated, it gives CASSPAGTEAFF.

In its sample, this clonotype was seen a few times. This sequence joins TRBV7-2 and TRBJ2-7; 7 bases agree with TRBD2. Germline CDR1 SGHTA, CDR2 FQGNSA. The CDR3 consists of 15 residues. The V and J ends lost 3 bases and 3 bases, in that order; junction bases with no gene match: 8. The CDR3 coding sequence is TGTGCCAGCAGCTTGGGAGCGGGGCGTAGCTACGAGCAGTACTTC. Its protein is CASSLGAGRSYEQYF.

This chain joins TRBV12-3 or TRBV12-4 and TRBJ2-2; 7 nucleotides match TRBD1. V was pared by 6 bases and J by 3 bases, with 4 bases of the junction left unmatched. The CDR3 is 14 residues long. CDR3 sequence reads: CASSQGQYTGELFF. CDR3 in DNA: TGTGCCAGCAGCCAGGGACAGTACACCGGGGAGCTGTTTTTT.

This clonotype was detected a few times. In DNA form, the CDR3 reads TGTGCCAGCTCACCCCAGGGAGACGAGCAGTACTTC. Translating gives CASSPQGDEQYF. The chain joins TRBV18 to TRBJ2-7, with D perhaps assigned TRBD1 or TRBD2 (5 bases each). V lost 3 bases and J lost 5, with 8 bases in between. CDR1 KGHSH and CDR2 LQKENI come from the germline V gene. The CDR3 extends over 12 amino acids.

This clonotype has a count of ten or more. The CDR3 region is CATSPVTDTQYF. CDR3 DNA: TGTGCCACCAGCCCAGTTACGGATACGCAGTATTTT. The chain couples TRBV15 to TRBJ2-3; D is undetermined. CDR1 and CDR2 from the germline V gene are LNHNV and YYDKDF (reference sequence). This CDR3 has 12 amino acids. V shed 5 bases and J shed 6 bases, with 9 bases lying between them.

The gene calls are TRBV21-1 and TRBJ1-6; the table gives TRBD1 as D, unverified against the DNA. TRBV21-1 has pseudogene status. The CDR3 is made up of 19 amino acids. The CDR3 here is CASSKVRVRTVLYNSPLHF. CDR3 nucleotides: TGTGCCAGCAGCAAAGTTCGCGTAAGGACAGTGCTTTATAATTCACCCCTCCACTTT.

The table lists this clonotype with a few counts. The chain combines TRBV15 with TRBJ2-5; D gene unclear. This CDR3 region has 13 residues. V dropped 7 bases and J dropped 1 base, with 10 bases sitting between them. The germline CDR1 and CDR2 sequences are LNHNV and YYDKDF (reference sequence). Here the CDR3 reads CATTKGTQETQYF. Here the CDR3 DNA reads TGTGCCACCACAAAGGGCACCCAAGAGACCCAGTACTTC.

The chain combines TRBV27 with TRBJ1-2, with unresolved D. Germline-derived CDR1 and CDR2 are MNHEY and SMNVEV (reference sequence). This CDR3 region has 14 residues. V was pared by 9 bases and J by 0 bases, with 14 bases between. CDR3 residues: CASRKGNSNYGYTF. In DNA form, the CDR3 reads TGTGCCAGTAGAAAAGGGAATTCTAACTATGGCTACACCTTC.

This clonotype has ten or more counts. The chain is built from TRBV5-1 and TRBJ2-7; TRBD1 matches 7 bases. Germline V gives CDR1 SGHRS, CDR2 YFSETQ. The CDR3 has 16 residues. V gave up 4 bases and J gave up 2 bases; unmatched junction bases: 12. The CDR3 reads CASSPGDSLNTYEQYF. DNA for the CDR3: TGCGCCAGCAGCCCAGGGGACAGCCTCAACACCTACGAGCAGTACTTC. The complete variable domain, with remaining parts taken from reference TRBV5-1 and TRBJ2-7, reads KAGVTQTPRYLIKTRGQQVTLSCSPISGHRSVSWYQQTPGQGLQFLFEYFSETQRNKGNFPGRFSGRQFSNSRSEMNVSTLELGDSALYLCASSPGDSLNTYEQYFGPGTRLTVT.

This clonotype showed up just a few times. This chain joins TRBV20-1 and TRBJ1-5, with TRBD1 matching 7 bases. The CDR3 totals 9 residues. Germline V gives CDR1 DFQATT, CDR2 SNEGSKA (reference sequence). V trimming: 6 bases; J trimming: 15 bases; junction bases outside the gene matches: 5. The CDR3 is CSAGTVAHF. CDR3 coding DNA: TGCAGTGCGGGGACAGTGGCGCATTTT.

This clonotype was counted only a few times. This chain links TRBV4-2 with TRBJ1-2, with D perhaps TRBD1 (6 bases). The CDR3 runs to 16 residues. Germline V gene lookup returns CDR1 LGHNA and CDR2 YNFKEQ. The V end lost 0 bases, the J end lost 2 bases, and 13 bases lay between the germline ends. CDR3 in DNA: TGTGCCAGCAGCCAAGATATGGCAAGGGGGAACTATGGCTACACCTTC. This codes for CASSQDMARGNYGYTF.

The genes are TRBV12-3 or TRBV12-4 and TRBJ2-7; the match to TRBD2 covers 7 bases. The CDR3 has 15 amino acids. The J segment lost 3 bases and the V segment lost 3 bases, leaving 8 bases of the junction unmatched. The CDR3 is CASSFGGGKVYEQYF. CDR3 sequence (DNA): TGTGCCAGCAGTTTCGGCGGGGGAAAGGTCTACGAGCAGTACTTC.

This clonotype was found a few times. The chain carries TRBV20-1 and TRBJ2-1, with 12 bases fitting TRBD1. The germline V gene encodes CDR1 DFQATT and CDR2 SNEGSKA (reference sequence). There are 15 residues in the CDR3. V lost 5 bases, J lost 7 bases, and 9 bases stayed unmatched. The CDR3 spells CSAASGQGARNEQFF. Written as DNA, the CDR3 is TGCAGTGCTGCCTCGGGACAGGGGGCGCGGAATGAGCAGTTCTTC.

This clonotype was counted only a few times. The chain carries TRBV6-1 and TRBJ2-3, with D perhaps TRBD2 (6 bases). This CDR3 has 14 amino acids. V dropped 7 bases and J dropped 2 bases, with 13 bases sitting between them. Germline CDR1 MNHNS, CDR2 SASEGT. The CDR3 region is CASTWRGSTDTQYF. CDR3 nucleotides: TGTGCCAGCACCTGGAGGGGATCCACAGATACGCAGTATTTT.

This clonotype was seen only a few times. The rearrangement joins TRBV5-1 to TRBJ2-7; no firm D call. CDR1 and CDR2 (germline): SGHRS, YFSETQ. The CDR3 has 15 amino acids. Trimming removed 2 bases from V and 2 bases from J, with 14 bases in between. This CDR3 is CASSFKAGTPYEQYF. CDR3 nucleotides: TGCGCCAGCAGCTTTAAGGCAGGTACACCCTACGAGCAGTACTTC.

V and J are TRBV30 and TRBJ1-1; D perhaps matches TRBD1 (5 bases). The CDR3 totals 13 residues. Germline lookup yields CDR1 GTSNPN and CDR2 SVGIG (reference sequence). V shed 0 bases and J shed 5 bases, with 10 bases lying between them. CDR3 sequence (DNA): TGTGCCTGGAGTGTACGTAGGGGTACTGAAGCTTTCTTT. Protein product: CAWSVRRGTEAFF.

DNA for the CDR3: TGTGCCAGCAGCAAGAGATATGAGCAGTTCTTC. It yields the protein CASSKRYEQFF. The chain couples TRBV3-1 to TRBJ2-1; D ambiguous. This CDR3 spans 11 amino acids. V lost 5 bases and J lost 8, with 7 bases in between. CDR1 is LGHDT and CDR2 is YNNKEL in the germline V gene (reference sequence).

CDR3 protein: CAISESRGGNNEQFF. CDR3 DNA: TGTGCCATCAGTGAGTCGCGGGGGGGAAACAATGAGCAGTTCTTC. The genes are TRBV10-3 and TRBJ2-1; 9 bases are a match to TRBD2. This CDR3 is 15 amino acids long. CDR1 ENHRY and CDR2 SYGVKD come from the germline V gene. V lost 0 bases, J lost 5 bases, and 2 bases stayed unmatched.

The V call is TRBV4-2, the J call TRBJ2-5; D gene ambiguous. The CDR3 has 14 residues. Germline values: CDR1 LGHNA, CDR2 YNFKEQ. Trimming took off 4 bases at V and 2 bases at J, with 11 bases between the two ends. The CDR3 loop reads CASSPDGSQETQYF. CDR3 DNA sequence: TGTGCCAGCAGCCCCGACGGGTCGCAAGAGACCCAGTACTTC.